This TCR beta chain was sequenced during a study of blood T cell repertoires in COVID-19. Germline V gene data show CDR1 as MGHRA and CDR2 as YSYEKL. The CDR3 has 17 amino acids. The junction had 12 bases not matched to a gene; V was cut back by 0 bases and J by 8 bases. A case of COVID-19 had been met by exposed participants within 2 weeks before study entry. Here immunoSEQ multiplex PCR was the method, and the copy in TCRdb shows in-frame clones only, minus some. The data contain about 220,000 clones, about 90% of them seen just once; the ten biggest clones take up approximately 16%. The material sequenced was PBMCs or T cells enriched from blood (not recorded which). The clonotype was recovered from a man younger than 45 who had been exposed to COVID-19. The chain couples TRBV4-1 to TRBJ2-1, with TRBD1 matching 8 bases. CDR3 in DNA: TGCGCCAGCAGCCAAGAATCAGGGGTGGACAGGGATGATGAGCAGTTCTTC. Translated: CASSQESGVDRDDEQFF.